These 13 T cell receptor beta chains were all obtained from the same sample, sequenced in a study of neurological immune-mediated disorders. TCRdb processed the 5' RACE reads anew with MiXCR; each CDR3 protein has one entry. The sample has approximately 20,000 distinct CDR3 sequences, roughly 17% seen once. The sequenced sample was CD8+ T cells from blood. All receptors come from a woman between 18 and 30 years old with multiple sclerosis.

At least ten counts were recorded for this clonotype. The chain couples TRBV7-6 to TRBJ2-7; D call uncertain. CDR1 SGHVS and CDR2 FNYEAQ come from the germline V gene. V was clipped by 4 bases and J by 2 bases, with 9 bases between them. The CDR3 sequence is 13 residues long. CDR3 sequence: CASSSMETYEQYF. The DNA for the CDR3 is TGTGCCAGCAGCTCCATGGAAACCTACGAGCAGTACTTC.

This clonotype was detected ten times or more. This rearrangement joins TRBV6-2 or TRBV6-3 to TRBJ2-1; TRBD2 might be the D (5 bases). The CDR3 is 10 amino acids. The V gene's germline CDR1 is MNHEY and CDR2 SVGEGT. V gave up 8 bases and J gave up 10 bases, with 9 bases separating them. This chain's CDR3 is CASGSWEQFF. The CDR3 DNA follows: TGTGCCAGCGGGAGTTGGGAGCAGTTCTTC.

The chain uses TRBV5-1 and TRBJ2-3, with TRBD2 matching 9 bases. This CDR3 is built from 17 residues. V dropped 0 bases and J dropped 1; count of bases not matched to a gene: 6. Germline V lookup: CDR1 SGHRS, CDR2 YFSETQ. The CDR3 reads CASSLGRTSAGTDTQYF. The CDR3 bases are TGCGCCAGCAGCTTGGGGCGGACTAGCGCTGGCACAGATACGCAGTATTTT.

This clonotype has at least ten counts. The chain recombines TRBV7-9 with TRBJ1-4; D is possibly TRBD1 (5 bases). This CDR3 comprises 15 residues. Trimming removed 5 bases from V and 3 bases from J, with 13 bases in between. CDR1 is SEHNR, CDR2 FQNEAQ, per germline (reference sequence). CDR3 DNA sequence: TGTGCCAGCAGCCGATTGGGACCGCCTAATGAAAAACTGTTTTTT. It specifies CASSRLGPPNEKLFF. The full variable domain, completed using reference TRBV7-9 and TRBJ1-4, is DTGVSQNPRHKITKRGQNVTFRCDPISEHNRLYWYRQTLGQGPEFLTYFQNEAQLEKSRLLSDRFSAERPKGSFSTLEIQRTEQGDSAMYLCASSRLGPPNEKLFFGSGTQLSVL.

The chain recombines TRBV7-2 with TRBJ2-7; no clear D gene. Looked up from germline, CDR1 is SGHTA and CDR2 is FQGNSA. Trimming left V 1 base short and J 2 bases short, with 12 bases between. CDR3 size: 15 residues. The CDR3 region is CASSLGRTQTYEQYV. CDR3 coding DNA: TGTGCCAGCAGCTTAGGGAGAACGCAGACCTACGAGCAGTACGTC.

This clonotype was detected many times. Here the CDR3 reads CSALPLSSDHTDTQYF. Written as DNA, the CDR3 is TGCAGTGCTCTACCCCTTTCCTCCGATCACACAGATACGCAGTATTTT. J is TRBJ2-3 and V is TRBV20-1; D remains ambiguous. Germline CDR1 reads DFQATT; CDR2 reads SNEGSKA (reference sequence). The CDR3 is made up of 16 amino acids. Trimming cost V 5 bases and J 2 bases, with 20 bases left between them.

This clonotype was found a few times. J is TRBJ1-4 and V is TRBV19, with D hard to call. The CDR3 loop spans 18 amino acids. Deletions cut 3 bases from V and 4 bases from J, with 21 bases between. The germline V gene has CDR1 LNHDA and CDR2 SQIVND (reference sequence). The CDR3 DNA reads as TGTGCCAGTAGTATCGACGGCCCTGTTGGATCCGGTAATGAAAAACTGTTTTTT. Translated: CASSIDGPVGSGNEKLFF.

This clonotype was picked up a small number of times. The V and J genes are TRBV6-2 or TRBV6-3 and TRBJ1-5; D ambiguous. The V gene's germline CDR1 is MNHEY and CDR2 SVGEGT. V dropped 10 bases and J dropped 1 base, with 8 bases sitting between them. The CDR3 extends over 12 amino acids. CDR3 coding DNA: TGTGCCACGGGAGTCAGCAATCAGCCCCAGCATTTT. This translates into CATGVSNQPQHF.

This clonotype showed up many times. The chain uses TRBV12-3 or TRBV12-4 and TRBJ1-5; maybe TRBD1 (5 bases). The CDR3 is 12 amino acids. The V gene lost 7 bases and the J gene lost 8 bases, with 12 bases spanning the gap. The CDR3 nucleotides are TGTGCCAGCACTTCCTCGGGGGAGCCCCAGCATTTT. Protein: CASTSSGEPQHF.

This clonotype was seen many times. The chain combines TRBV5-6 with TRBJ1-5; TRBD1 might be the D (6 bases). The germline CDR1 and CDR2 sequences are SGHDT and YYEEEE. V dropped 0 bases and J dropped 3 bases, with 10 bases sitting between them. The CDR3 length is 15 residues. The CDR3 bases are TGTGCCAGCAGCTTGGAGGGGGACATCAATCAGCCCCAGCATTTT. This encodes CASSLEGDINQPQHF.

This clonotype was found many times. The chain employs TRBV2 and TRBJ2-3; 14 nucleotides line up with TRBD2. Trimming at V came to 3 bases and at J to 5 bases, leaving 7 bases not matched to a gene. Germline values: CDR1 SNHLY, CDR2 FYNNEI. The CDR3 consists of 17 residues. This CDR3 is CASSDPGLAGEEDTQYF. The CDR3 DNA reads TGTGCCAGCAGTGACCCGGGACTAGCGGGAGAGGAAGATACGCAGTATTTT. The full variable domain, its missing parts supplied by reference TRBV2 and TRBJ2-3, is EPEVTQTPSHQVTQMGQEVILRCVPISNHLYFYWYRQILGQKVEFLVSFYNNEISEKSEIFDDQFSVERPDGSNFTLKIRSTKLEDSAMYFCASSDPGLAGEEDTQYFGPGTRLTVL.

The genes are TRBV3-1 and TRBJ2-7; 7 bases agree with TRBD1. CDR3 length: 17 amino acids. Losses at the gene ends were 0 bases for V and 2 bases for J; bases not matched to a gene: 10. Germline V gene sequence: CDR1 LGHDT, CDR2 YNNKEL (reference sequence). The DNA for the CDR3 is TGTGCCAGCAGCCAAGATACGGCAGGACAGGCAACCTACGAGCAGTACTTC. Translating it yields CASSQDTAGQATYEQYF.

In this sample, this clonotype turned up many times. V gene TRBV6-5 combines with J gene TRBJ2-3; 8 positions match TRBD1. This CDR3 contains 15 residues. The junction had 4 bases not matched to a gene; V was cut back by 5 bases and J by 0 bases. Germline assignment: CDR1 MNHEY and CDR2 SVGAGI. The CDR3 loop is CASSPGQDSTDTQYF. The DNA for the CDR3 is TGTGCCAGCAGTCCGGGACAGGATAGCACAGATACGCAGTATTTT.